This T cell receptor (beta chain) emerged from a study of cytomegalovirus exposure and HLA in healthy donors. Whole-study results and caveats: Researchers left out some V segments, among them TRBV6-2 and TRBV6-3, as indistinguishable. CMV antigen specificity of three CMV-associated chains was confirmed in vitro. Later, an analysis showed that TCR beta chains associated with HLA were more clonally expanded than others that were equally common. Later, TCR association rates were found to vary by HLA locus, highest for DRB1 and lowest for HLA-C.

PCR used 60 Vbeta primers and 13 Jbeta primers. Sequenced by immunoSEQ multiplex PCR; TCRdb stores in-frame clones only, minus some. The table lists some 87,000 clones, 60% to 80% of them singletons. Notes on this clone: Its matching antigen is unknown.

Trimming removed 4 bases from V and 10 bases from J; junction bases left unmatched: 10. The CDR3 spans 15 residues. Germline V lookup: CDR1 SGHTA, CDR2 FQGNSA. The sample was PBMCs. The rearrangement joins TRBV7-2 to TRBJ2-1, with TRBD2 matching 10 bases. The source of this sequence is a middle-aged woman in good health and CMV-seropositive. CDR3 region: CASSSRVAGGREQFF. DNA for the CDR3: TGTGCCAGCAGCTCCCGAGTAGCGGGAGGCAGGGAGCAGTTCTTC. Filled out from reference TRBV7-2 and TRBJ2-1, the complete variable domain reads GAGVSQSPSNKVTEKGKDVELRCDPISGHTALYWYRQSLGQGLEFLIYFQGNSAPDKSGLPSDRFSAERTGGSVSTLTIQRTQQEDSAVYLCASSSRVAGGREQFFGPGTRLTVL.